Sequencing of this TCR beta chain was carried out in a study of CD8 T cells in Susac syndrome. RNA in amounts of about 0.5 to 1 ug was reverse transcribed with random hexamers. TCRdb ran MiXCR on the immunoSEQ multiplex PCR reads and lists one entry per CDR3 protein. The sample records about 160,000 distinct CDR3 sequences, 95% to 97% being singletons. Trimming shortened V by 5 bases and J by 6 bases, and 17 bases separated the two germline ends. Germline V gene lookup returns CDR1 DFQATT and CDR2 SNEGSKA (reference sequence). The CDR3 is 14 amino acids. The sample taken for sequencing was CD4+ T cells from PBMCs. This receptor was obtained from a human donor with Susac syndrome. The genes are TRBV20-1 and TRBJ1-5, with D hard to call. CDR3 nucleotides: TGCAGTGCTTCGGGCCTGTGGGGAGGTCAGCCCCAGCATTTT. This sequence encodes CSASGLWGGQPQHF.